The 20 T cell receptor beta chains below all came from one sample that was sequenced in a study of shared clonotypes between healthy human individuals. TCRdb's copy holds only in-frame clones and misses some; the assay was immunoSEQ multiplex PCR. The sample shows roughly 2,300,000 clones, 92% of them seen only once. Source material: naive CD4+ T cells from PBMCs. Subset given: CD45RA+ positively selected. These receptor sequences come from a man between 18 and 35 years old in good health. Some clones in this sample may be carry-over from other donors' samples.

CDR3 loop: CASSLLYEQYF. CDR3 nucleotides: TGTGCCAGCAGCCTTCTCTACGAGCAGTACTTC. The genes are TRBV6-5 and TRBJ2-7, with unresolved D. The germline V gene has CDR1 MNHEY and CDR2 SVGAGI. Trimming took off 6 bases at V and 3 bases at J, with 6 bases between the two ends. This CDR3 has 11 residues.

V is TRBV6-1 and J is TRBJ2-2; D may be TRBD1 (6 bases). Trimming took 6 bases from V and 1 from J, leaving 9 bases between them. Germline V gene sequence: CDR1 MNHNS, CDR2 SASEGT. This CDR3 comprises 14 residues. CDR3 nucleotides: TGTGCCAGCAGACAGACAGGGAACACCGGGGAGCTGTTTTTT. This codes for CASRQTGNTGELFF.

V gene TRBV28 combines with J gene TRBJ1-2; a possible D gene is TRBD1 (5 bases). This CDR3 region has 16 residues. Germline V gene sequence: CDR1 MDHEN, CDR2 SYDVKM. Trimming took off 6 bases at V and 2 bases at J, with 19 bases between the two ends. DNA for the CDR3: TGTGCCAGCAGCTCAAAGGTTGGACACCGAAACTATGGCTACACCTTC. It specifies CASSSKVGHRNYGYTF.

The chain links TRBV27 to TRBJ2-1, with D possibly matching TRBD2 (5 bases). The V end lost 3 bases, the J end lost 3 bases, and 15 bases lay between the germline ends. CDR1 and CDR2 from the germline V gene are MNHEY and SMNVEV (reference sequence). The CDR3 covers 16 residues. The CDR3 sequence: CASSFGEPGRYNEQFF. The CDR3 nucleotides are TGTGCCAGCAGTTTCGGGGAGCCAGGTCGCTACAATGAGCAGTTCTTC.

Remarks on this clone: Possible read error: a much larger clone is one base away. Within the sample, other DNA sequences also encode this same CDR3. The gene calls are TRBV5-5 and TRBJ2-3; the D is unclear. Germline CDR1 is SGHKS and CDR2 is YYEKEE (reference sequence). This CDR3 contains 11 residues. V dropped 2 bases and J dropped 5 bases, with 3 bases sitting between them. CDR3 in DNA: TGTGCCAGCAGCTTAGGAGATACGCAGTATTTT. This translates into CASSLGDTQYF.

The chain recombines TRBV27 with TRBJ2-5; D ambiguous. This CDR3 has 15 amino acids. V lost 5 bases and J 2 bases, leaving 15 bases between the germline ends. Germline V gives CDR1 MNHEY, CDR2 SMNVEV (reference sequence). The CDR3 sequence: CASSPDRLMQETQYF. DNA for the CDR3: TGTGCCAGCAGTCCGGACCGCCTTATGCAAGAGACCCAGTACTTC.

In the case of this clone: This sample includes further DNA sequences coding for the same CDR3. The rearrangement uses TRBV7-8 and TRBJ1-5, with 7 bases matching TRBD1. This CDR3 is built from 16 residues. Trimming took 1 base from V and 0 from J; bases not matched to a gene: 3. In germline, CDR1 is SGHVS, CDR2 FQNEAQ. The CDR3 region is CASSLEGAYSNQPQHF. The DNA of the CDR3 is TGTGCCAGCAGCTTAGAGGGGGCTTATAGCAATCAGCCCCAGCATTTT.

The V call is TRBV7-3, the J call TRBJ2-1, with D maybe TRBD1 (6 bases). Looked up from germline, CDR1 is SGHTA and CDR2 is FQGTGA. Trimming took 1 base from V and 0 from J, leaving 10 bases between them. The CDR3 runs 16 residues. CDR3 sequence reads: CASSLNSGVSYNEQFF. CDR3 bases: TGTGCCAGCAGCTTAAACTCAGGGGTCTCCTACAATGAGCAGTTCTTC.

A word on this clone: A junction boundary mismatches the germline segment, possibly from a read error. The same CDR3 arises from other DNA sequences in this sample as well. This chain uses TRBV6-5 with TRBJ1-1, with TRBD1 matching over 7 bases. CDR1 is MNHEY and CDR2 is SVGAGI in the germline V gene. CDR3 size: 14 residues. The CDR3 spells CASSKGALGTEAFF. The CDR3, as DNA: TGTGCTAGCAGTAAGGGGGCGCTGGGCACTGAAGCTTTCTTT.

The rearrangement links TRBV5-8 to TRBJ1-4, with 9 nucleotides matching TRBD1. V was clipped by 1 base and J by 8 bases; unmatched bases: 6. Germline values: CDR1 SGHTS, CDR2 YDEGEE. CDR3 length: 15 residues. Here the CDR3 reads CASSLSGDRDEKLFF. For the CDR3, the DNA is TGTGCCAGCAGCTTGTCAGGGGACAGGGACGAAAAACTGTTTTTT. Combining the CDR3 with reference TRBV5-8 and TRBJ1-4 gives the whole variable domain EAGVTQSPTHLIKTRGQQATLRCSPISGHTSVYWYQQALGLGLQFLLWYDEGEERNRGNFPPRFSGRQFPNYSSELNVNALELEDSALYLCASSLSGDRDEKLFFGSGTQLSVL.

A remark on this clone: A much more abundant neighbour one base away suggests this may be a read error. Other DNA sequences within the sample encode an identical CDR3. The chain is built from TRBV5-1 and TRBJ2-3, with D hard to call. Germline-derived CDR1 and CDR2 are SGHRS and YFSETQ. There are 11 residues in the CDR3. Trimming took off 2 bases at V and 4 bases at J, with 2 bases between the two ends. CDR3 DNA: TGCGCCAGCAGCTTAGCAGATACGCAGTATTTT. This translates into CASSLADTQYF.

This clone was seen just once. The chain joins TRBV7-8 to TRBJ2-7, with 10 positions matching TRBD2. Germline V gene lookup returns CDR1 SGHVS and CDR2 FQNEAQ. V lost 2 bases to trimming and J lost 3 bases; unmatched junction nucleotides: 4. The length of the CDR3 is 15 residues. The CDR3 sequence: CASSLFLAGDYEQYF. The CDR3 DNA reads as TGTGCCAGCAGCTTATTCCTAGCGGGGGACTACGAGCAGTACTTC.

The chain employs TRBV10-1 and TRBJ2-3; 8 nucleotides align to TRBD2. The CDR3 length is 17 residues. V lost 4 bases and J lost 3; bases outside the gene matches: 12. Per germline, CDR1 WNHNN and CDR2 SYGVQD (reference sequence). CDR3 in amino acids: CASSGISGTRATDTQYF. The CDR3 DNA is TGCGCCAGCAGTGGGATCTCCGGGACTAGGGCAACAGATACGCAGTATTTT.

The genes are TRBV29-1 and TRBJ1-3; the match to TRBD1 covers 7 bases. Germline V gives CDR1 SQVTM, CDR2 ANQGSEA. There are 14 residues in the CDR3. J lost 8 bases, V lost 4 bases, and 11 bases had no gene match. This CDR3 reads CSVGVSGGEDTIYF. In DNA form, the CDR3 reads TGCAGCGTTGGTGTATCAGGGGGGGAGGACACCATATATTTT.

The V and J genes are TRBV27 and TRBJ1-6; maybe TRBD1 (6 bases). Germline CDR1 MNHEY, CDR2 SMNVEV (reference sequence). The V end was cut by 6 bases, the J end by 8 bases, with 17 bases between. This CDR3 has 15 residues. The CDR3 is CASSRDTVEYSPLHF. CDR3 bases: TGTGCCAGCAGCAGGGACACCGTGGAATATTCACCCCTCCACTTT.

The chain links TRBV7-9 to TRBJ1-2; 8 nucleotides match TRBD1. Germline V gene data show CDR1 as SEHNR and CDR2 as FQNEAQ (reference sequence). The CDR3 covers 15 residues. The junction had 4 bases not matched to a gene; V was cut back by 0 bases and J by 4 bases. The CDR3 is CASSLAAGTGYGYTF. CDR3 coding DNA: TGTGCCAGCAGCTTAGCGGCCGGGACAGGCTATGGCTACACCTTC. The full variable domain, in which reference TRBV7-9 and TRBJ1-2 provide the parts outside the CDR3, is DTGVSQNPRHKITKRGQNVTFRCDPISEHNRLYWYRQTLGQGPEFLTYFQNEAQLEKSRLLSDRFSAERPKGSFSTLEIQRTEQGDSAMYLCASSLAAGTGYGYTFGSGTRLTVV.

This sequence joins TRBV5-1 and TRBJ2-7; D is perhaps TRBD1 (5 bases). The CDR3 consists of 13 residues. Looked up from germline, CDR1 is SGHRS and CDR2 is YFSETQ. V dropped 5 bases and J dropped 1 base, with 10 bases sitting between them. The CDR3 DNA follows: TGCGCCAGCAGTCCAGGGCATTCCTACGAGCAGTACTTC. Translation gives CASSPGHSYEQYF. Based on the CDR3 plus reference TRBV5-1 and TRBJ2-7, the full variable domain is KAGVTQTPRYLIKTRGQQVTLSCSPISGHRSVSWYQQTPGQGLQFLFEYFSETQRNKGNFPGRFSGRQFSNSRSEMNVSTLELGDSALYLCASSPGHSYEQYFGPGTRLTVT.

This clone showed up just once. CDR3 protein: CASKRDRASYNEQFF. The DNA of the CDR3 is TGTGCCAGCAAAAGGGACAGGGCATCCTACAATGAGCAGTTCTTC. The V and J genes are TRBV11-1 and TRBJ2-1, with 9 bases aligning to TRBD1. Germline V lookup: CDR1 SGHAT, CDR2 FQDESV (reference sequence). With V trimmed by 7 bases and J by 1 base, 5 bases remained unmatched. CDR3 size: 15 residues.

V usage is TRBV28 and J usage is TRBJ1-1, with a possible D match to TRBD1 (6 bases). The CDR3 is made up of 14 amino acids. CDR1 MDHEN and CDR2 SYDVKM come from the germline V gene. The V gene lost 5 bases and the J gene lost 10 bases, with 20 bases spanning the gap. The CDR3 here is CASSPQEGRGRAFF. CDR3 in DNA: TGTGCCAGCAGTCCTCAGGAAGGGCGGGGGCGAGCTTTCTTT.

This clone appeared once. This chain uses TRBV28 with TRBJ2-1; D not certain. This CDR3 spans 17 amino acids. In germline, CDR1 is MDHEN, CDR2 SYDVKM. V dropped 2 bases and J dropped 2 bases, with 16 bases sitting between them. CDR3 nucleotide sequence: TGTGCCAGCAGTTTAAATTTTATTGGAGAAACCTACAATGAGCAGTTCTTC. The encoded protein is CASSLNFIGETYNEQFF. The full variable domain, completed using reference TRBV28 and TRBJ2-1, is DVKVTQSSRYLVKRTGEKVFLECVQDMDHENMFWYRQDPGLGLRLIYFSYDVKMKEKGDIPEGYSVSREKKERFSLILESASTNQTSMYLCASSLNFIGETYNEQFFGPGTRLTVL.